The 17 T cell receptor beta chains below come from one sample, sequenced in a study of identical twins. A single record per CDR3 protein comes from TCRdb applying MiXCR to the 5' RACE reads. The table records 200,000 or so distinct CDR3 sequences, about 16% of them present only once. The data were also submitted as part of a second study, on T cells expressing NK-cell markers.

Sequenced input: CD8+ T cells sorted from blood. The receptor source for this set is a young woman in good health.

This clonotype turned up a few times. The gene calls are TRBV2 and TRBJ2-7, with TRBD1 matching 10 bases. V gave up 3 bases and J gave up 5 bases; unmatched junction bases: 4. Germline loops: CDR1 SNHLY, CDR2 FYNNEI. The CDR3 totals 14 residues. The CDR3 DNA is TGTGCCAGCAGTGAGGGACAGGGGAGGGACGAGCAGTACTTC. It is translated as CASSEGQGRDEQYF.

The chain combines TRBV29-1 with TRBJ2-2, with 7 bases matching TRBD2. This CDR3 is 13 amino acids long. Germline CDR1 and CDR2: SQVTM and ANQGSEA. The V segment lost 1 base and the J segment 6 bases; nucleotides outside the gene matches: 2. CDR3 loop: CSVEGGRAGELFF. CDR3 bases: TGCAGCGTTGAAGGGGGGAGGGCCGGGGAGCTGTTTTTT.

The CDR3 DNA reads TGTGCCAGCAGACCTACAGGGCCCTACGAGCAGTACTTC. This gives the protein CASRPTGPYEQYF. The chain uses TRBV11-2 and TRBJ2-7; tentative D call: TRBD1 (6 bases). Trimming cost V 6 bases and J 2 bases, with 11 bases left between them. CDR3 length equals 13 residues. Germline loops: CDR1 SGHAT, CDR2 FQNNGV.

CDR3 sequence reads: CASSFDGTRGQTQYF. The DNA of the CDR3 is TGTGCCAGCAGCTTTGATGGCACCCGAGGGCAGACCCAGTACTTC. The chain carries TRBV5-4 and TRBJ2-5; tentative D call: TRBD2 (5 bases). Per the germline V gene, CDR1 is SGHNT and CDR2 is YYREEE (reference sequence). The V end was cut by 2 bases, the J end by 6 bases, with 17 bases between. This CDR3 comprises 15 residues.

There are many counts of this clonotype. The chain couples TRBV5-1 to TRBJ2-7; D possibly matches TRBD1 or TRBD2 (5 bases each). Germline V gene sequence: CDR1 SGHRS, CDR2 YFSETQ. Trimming removed 5 bases at V and 4 bases at J, with 13 bases between. The CDR3 runs to 13 residues. CDR3 amino acids: CASSRDRRYEQYF. As DNA, the CDR3 is TGCGCCAGCAGTCGGGACCGGAGGTACGAGCAGTACTTC.

The chain employs TRBV11-2 and TRBJ1-1; no clear D gene. Per the germline V gene, CDR1 is SGHAT and CDR2 is FQNNGV. There are 12 residues in the CDR3. V lost 2 bases and J lost 11, with 12 bases in between. The CDR3 region is CASSLNYVEAFF. Written as DNA, the CDR3 is TGTGCCAGCAGCTTAAATTATGTCGAGGCTTTCTTT.

J is TRBJ2-7 and V is TRBV7-9; possibly TRBD2 for D (5 bases). Deletions cut 5 bases from V and 1 base from J, with 9 bases between. Germline V gene sequence: CDR1 SEHNR, CDR2 FQNEAQ (reference sequence). This CDR3 comprises 13 residues. In nucleotides, the CDR3 is TGTGCCAGCAGCGACGGGGAGTCCTACGAGCAGTACTTC. Its protein is CASSDGESYEQYF.

The V gene is TRBV2, the J gene TRBJ2-4; possibly TRBD2 for D (6 bases). Germline CDR1 and CDR2: SNHLY and FYNNEI. The CDR3 length is 15 residues. V shed 4 bases and J shed 1 base, with 11 bases lying between them. Here the CDR3 reads CASSGREFAKNIQYF. The CDR3 nucleotides are TGTGCCAGCAGTGGGAGGGAGTTTGCCAAAAACATTCAGTACTTC.

This clonotype was detected a few times. The V and J genes are TRBV20-1 and TRBJ2-3; 11 bases agree with TRBD2. The CDR3 covers 14 residues. Unmatched junction bases numbered 6, after V lost 5 bases and J lost 5 bases. Germline V CDR1 and CDR2: DFQATT, SNEGSKA (reference sequence). This chain's CDR3 is CSAFHGLAGDTQYF. In DNA, the CDR3 is TGCAGTGCTTTTCACGGACTAGCGGGAGATACGCAGTATTTT.

This clonotype has more than one count but fewer than ten. This chain connects TRBV7-2 to TRBJ1-1; D gene ambiguous. Germline lookup yields CDR1 SGHTA and CDR2 FQGNSA. Deletions cut 1 base from V and 7 bases from J, with 16 bases between. This CDR3 spans 15 amino acids. This CDR3 reads CASSLVPQETNEAFF. In nucleotides, the CDR3 is TGTGCCAGCAGCTTAGTACCCCAAGAGACGAATGAAGCTTTCTTT. The full variable domain, with the rest looked up from reference TRBV7-2 and TRBJ1-1, is GAGVSQSPSNKVTEKGKDVELRCDPISGHTALYWYRQSLGQGLEFLIYFQGNSAPDKSGLPSDRFSAERTGGSVSTLTIQRTQQEDSAVYLCASSLVPQETNEAFFGQGTRLTVV.

The rearrangement uses TRBV9 and TRBJ2-7; 7 bases line up with TRBD1. Trimming cost V 0 bases and J 2 bases; bases outside gene matches: 5. Looked up from germline, CDR1 is SGDLS and CDR2 is YYNGEE. The CDR3 is made up of 15 amino acids. DNA of the CDR3: TGTGCCAGCAGCGTAGAAGGGACAGCTACCTACGAGCAGTACTTC. Residues: CASSVEGTATYEQYF.

This clonotype was recorded a few times. V usage is TRBV9 and J usage is TRBJ2-7; D unclear. Trimming left V 3 bases short and J 6 bases short, with 13 bases between. The CDR3 spans 13 residues. The germline V gene encodes CDR1 SGDLS and CDR2 YYNGEE. The CDR3 DNA reads TGTGCCAGCAGCGCTTATGCTACGGGCGAGCAGTACTTC. It codes for CASSAYATGEQYF. The whole variable domain, filled in from reference TRBV9 and TRBJ2-7, reads DSGVTQTPKHLITATGQRVTLRCSPRSGDLSVYWYQQSLDQGLQFLIQYYNGEERAKGNILERFSAQQFPDLHSELNLSSLELGDSALYFCASSAYATGEQYFGPGTRLTVT.

The rearrangement links TRBV7-8 to TRBJ2-2; 12 bases are a match to TRBD2. This CDR3 contains 17 residues. Germline CDR1 is SGHVS and CDR2 is FQNEAQ. V gave up 5 bases and J gave up 5 bases; unmatched junction bases: 9. The CDR3 spells CASSPWTSGIGTGELFF. In DNA form, the CDR3 reads TGTGCCAGCAGCCCTTGGACTAGCGGGATAGGTACCGGGGAGCTGTTTTTT.

This clonotype turned up a few times. This chain links TRBV13 with TRBJ2-1, with 10 bases that match TRBD1. Unmatched junction bases numbered 11, after V lost 5 bases and J lost 7 bases. The CDR3 covers 16 residues. The V gene's germline CDR1 is PRHDT and CDR2 FYEKMQ (reference sequence). CDR3 sequence: CASSDPPGQGQNEQFF. Written as DNA, the CDR3 is TGTGCCAGCAGCGATCCTCCGGGACAGGGGCAAAATGAGCAGTTCTTC.

In its sample, this clonotype was seen a few times. The chain links TRBV5-6 to TRBJ1-5; D gene uncertain. The germline gives CDR1 SGHDT, CDR2 YYEEEE. The CDR3 has 12 residues. V was trimmed by 2 bases and J by 6 bases, leaving 6 bases between them. As DNA, the CDR3 is TGTGCCAGCAGCTTTGGGGTTCAGCCCCAGCATTTT. This encodes CASSFGVQPQHF.

The rearrangement uses TRBV7-9 and TRBJ1-1, with no clear D. The germline V and J ends were trimmed by 1 base and 6 bases, with 6 bases remaining between them. Germline V gene sequence: CDR1 SEHNR, CDR2 FQNEAQ (reference sequence). The CDR3 totals 12 residues. The CDR3 DNA sequence: TGTGCCAGCAGCTTAGAAGGCCCTGAAGCTTTCTTT. Translation gives CASSLEGPEAFF.

V usage is TRBV14 and J usage is TRBJ2-1; the D is unclear. The CDR3 totals 12 residues. The germline V gene encodes CDR1 SGHDN and CDR2 FVKESK. V lost 1 base and J lost 2, with 0 bases in between. Here the CDR3 reads CASSQAYNEQFF. The DNA of the CDR3 is TGTGCCAGCAGCCAAGCCTACAATGAGCAGTTCTTC.